This passage covers 9 T cell receptor beta chains from one sample sequenced in a study of Ad26.COV2.S vaccination and SARS-CoV-2 variants. Regarding treatment: around 19 received Ad26.COV2.S at low or high dose, single or two shots; about 5 received placebo; per-sample allocation not given. All samples were drawn on day 63, counting from the first vaccine or placebo injection. Only in-frame clones appear in the TCRdb table, and some are missing; sequencing was by immunoSEQ multiplex PCR. The table has 250,000 to 300,000 clones, more than 70% seen once. Material: peripheral blood, obtained in a trial of Ad26.COV2.S vaccine versus placebo. These receptors were obtained from a person aged 18-65 years who received the Ad26.COV2.S COVID-19 vaccine or a placebo.

J is TRBJ2-6 and V is TRBV27; D is ambiguous. Germline V lookup: CDR1 MNHEY, CDR2 SMNVEV (reference sequence). The CDR3 totals 15 residues. V gave up 5 bases and J gave up 6 bases, with 14 bases separating them. CDR3 nucleotide sequence: TGTGCCAGCAGTACTGGGCCTCCAGAGGCCAACGTCCTGACTTTC. This encodes CASSTGPPEANVLTF.

The chain uses TRBV3-1 (or the pseudogene TRBV3-2) and TRBJ1-2; D might be TRBD1 (6 bases). The CDR3 loop spans 13 amino acids. The V end lost 3 bases, the J end lost 10 bases, and 15 bases lay between the germline ends. From germline, CDR1 is LGHDT and CDR2 YNNKEL (reference sequence). CDR3 DNA: TGTGCCAGCAGCCACGGGTCAGGGGACTTCTACACCTTC. Translated: CASSHGSGDFYTF.

The genes are TRBV20-1 and TRBJ2-7; weak D call: TRBD2 (6 bases). CDR3 length: 13 amino acids. The ends were cut back, 3 bases at V and 2 bases at J, with 11 bases in the middle. The germline gives CDR1 DFQATT, CDR2 SNEGSKA (reference sequence). Here the CDR3 reads CSASSGRTYEQYF. The CDR3 DNA follows: TGCAGTGCTAGTTCCGGGAGAACCTACGAGCAGTACTTC.

As concerns this clone: In the same sample, other DNA sequences code for this CDR3. The J gene is TRBJ1-1, the V gene TRBV18, with TRBD1 matching over 7 bases. Trimming removed 2 bases from V and 1 base from J; junction bases left unmatched: 1. This CDR3 has 14 residues. Germline loops: CDR1 KGHSH, CDR2 LQKENI. The CDR3 loop reads CASSPNRGNTEAFF. DNA for the CDR3: TGTGCCAGCTCACCAAACAGGGGGAACACTGAAGCTTTCTTT.

The CDR3 nucleotides are TGTGCCATTCAGACAGGGAAGGCCTACGAGCAGTACTTC. Translation: CAIQTGKAYEQYF. This chain joins TRBV28 and TRBJ2-7; TRBD1 matches 7 bases. The CDR3 sequence is 13 residues long. Per germline, CDR1 MDHEN and CDR2 SYDVKM. Trimming cost V 10 bases and J 2 bases; bases outside gene matches: 8.

This chain connects TRBV27 to TRBJ2-2; no clear D gene. Germline assignment: CDR1 MNHEY and CDR2 SMNVEV (reference sequence). The V end lost 1 base, the J end lost 4 bases, and 13 bases lay between the germline ends. This CDR3 spans 16 amino acids. CDR3 sequence (DNA): TGTGCCAGCAGTTTATATATCGGATTGGGCACCGGGGAGCTGTTTTTT. This translates into CASSLYIGLGTGELFF.

The gene calls are TRBV7-9 and TRBJ2-2; D is unclear. The CDR3 contains 13 residues. V dropped 1 base and J dropped 5 bases, with 5 bases sitting between them. CDR1 and CDR2 (germline): SEHNR, FQNEAQ (reference sequence). The CDR3 loop reads CASSLVRTGELFF. The CDR3 nucleotides are TGTGCCAGCAGCTTAGTCAGGACCGGGGAGCTGTTTTTT.

V and J are TRBV18 and TRBJ1-1; 11 nucleotides match TRBD1. The CDR3 sequence is 16 residues long. V shed 6 bases, J shed 0 bases, and the junction held 6 bases outside the gene matches. Germline CDR1 is KGHSH and CDR2 is LQKENI. The CDR3 protein is CASSQGQGGMNTEAFF. CDR3 nucleotides: TGTGCCAGCTCCCAGGGACAGGGGGGGATGAACACTGAAGCTTTCTTT.

In this sample, this clone turned up once. V is TRBV30 and J is TRBJ1-6; D possibly corresponds to TRBD1 (5 bases). The CDR3 covers 15 residues. Germline CDR1 GTSNPN, CDR2 SVGIG (reference sequence). The V gene lost 3 bases and the J gene lost 7 bases, with 16 bases spanning the gap. CDR3 sequence (DNA): TGTGCCTGGAGCCTCCTGACAGCCGGGAATTCACCCCTCCACTTT. Amino acid sequence: CAWSLLTAGNSPLHF.